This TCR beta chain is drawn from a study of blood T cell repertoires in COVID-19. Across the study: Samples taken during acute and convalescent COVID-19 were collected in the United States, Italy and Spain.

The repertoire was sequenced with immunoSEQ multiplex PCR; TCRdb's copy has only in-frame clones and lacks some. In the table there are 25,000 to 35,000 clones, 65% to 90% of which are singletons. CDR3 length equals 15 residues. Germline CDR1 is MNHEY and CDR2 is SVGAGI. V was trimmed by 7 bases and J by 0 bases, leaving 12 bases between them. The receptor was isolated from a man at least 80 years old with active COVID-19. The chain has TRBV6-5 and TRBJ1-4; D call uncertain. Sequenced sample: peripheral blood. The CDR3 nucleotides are TGTGCCAGCATTGCTGGCAATCCAACTAATGAAAAACTGTTTTTT. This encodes CASIAGNPTNEKLFF.